The rows below give T cell receptor beta chains drawn from one sample of a study of T cells after yellow fever vaccination. TCRdb ran MiXCR on the 5' RACE reads and lists one entry per CDR3 protein. This sample has 50,000 to 65,000 distinct CDR3 sequences, with 6% to 8.5% found just once. Sequenced here: CD8+ T cells not binding an NS4B(214-222) dextramer, sorted from PBMCs, sampled more than 35 days after the first yellow fever vaccination. These receptors were obtained from a man between 18 and 35 years old who received the YFV17D yellow fever vaccine. Both conserved end residues are part of each CDR3. Fields, in order: J gene, clone size, V gene, CDR3 protein. A row's size may be missing; if present it is once, few, many or a size class.

>TRBJ2-3|many|TRBV29-1
CSVPLLGGPQGTQYF
>TRBJ2-1|few|TRBV29-1
CSASGTAMGEQFF
>TRBJ2-1|many|TRBV9
CASSVEPGGQTYNEQFF
>TRBJ1-2|few|TRBV9
CASSASPGEGVSGYTF
>TRBJ2-3|few|TRBV20-1
CSARTGGAVDTQYF
>TRBJ2-1|.|TRBV5-1
CASSFPTSYNEQFF
>TRBJ2-7|many|TRBV11-2
CASSFFVGSYEQYF
>TRBJ1-2|few|TRBV29-1
CSVDGAVYGYTF
>TRBJ1-1|many|TRBV2
CASMVADTNTEAFF
>TRBJ2-3|many|TRBV24-1
CATSDPDPASTDTQYF
>TRBJ1-2|.|TRBV6-5
CASSYSMAGVVGYTF
>TRBJ2-1|many|TRBV13
CASSWERGNNEQFF
>TRBJ1-2|few|TRBV3-1
CASSRKWRGSEGYTF
>TRBJ1-2|.|TRBV29-1
CSVGGVNYGYTF
>TRBJ2-1|many|TRBV6-2/TRBV6-3
CASTGTVNYEQFF
>TRBJ1-1|few|TRBV18
CASRNRAVNTEAFF
>TRBJ2-5|.|TRBV9
CASVGTSDKETQYF
>TRBJ1-1|few|TRBV12-3/TRBV12-4
CASSSTAMNTEAFF
>TRBJ1-1|.|TRBV6-5
CASSYSPNLDTEAFF
>TRBJ1-2|.|TRBV5-5
CASSLTVANNYGYTF
>TRBJ1-1|many|TRBV4-1
CASGTGLNTEAFF
>TRBJ2-2|.|TRBV13
CASSLGGLDRFGELFF
>TRBJ2-1|many|TRBV4-3
CASSLNSYNEQFF